The present T cell receptor beta chain was sequenced within a study of blood T cell repertoires in COVID-19. The data were produced by immunoSEQ multiplex PCR, yet TCRdb's version contains in-frame clones alone and is incomplete. The sample shows roughly 76,000 clones, around 84% of them seen only once. The CDR3 is made up of 13 amino acids. The germline V gene encodes CDR1 GTSNPN and CDR2 SVGIG (reference sequence). V was pared by 2 bases and J by 4 bases, with 3 bases of the junction left unmatched. The TCR originated in a woman in her 70s with acute or convalescent COVID-19. This sequence joins TRBV30 and TRBJ2-3; 7 bases fit TRBD1. Sequencing was done on a sample of peripheral blood. The CDR3, as DNA: TGTGCCTGGAGTCTTCAGGGGGCAGATACGCAGTATTTT. This encodes CAWSLQGADTQYF.